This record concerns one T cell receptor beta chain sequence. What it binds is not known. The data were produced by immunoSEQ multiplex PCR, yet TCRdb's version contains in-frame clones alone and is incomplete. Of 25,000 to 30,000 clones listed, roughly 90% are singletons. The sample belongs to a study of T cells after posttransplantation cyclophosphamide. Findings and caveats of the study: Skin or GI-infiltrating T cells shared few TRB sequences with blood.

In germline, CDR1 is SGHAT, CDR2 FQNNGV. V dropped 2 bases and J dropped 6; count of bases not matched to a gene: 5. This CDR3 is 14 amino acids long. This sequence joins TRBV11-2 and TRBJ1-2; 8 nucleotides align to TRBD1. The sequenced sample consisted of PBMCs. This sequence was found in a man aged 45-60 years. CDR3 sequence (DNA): TGTGCCAGCAGCTTATGGACAGGGTCCGATGGCTACACCTTC. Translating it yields CASSLWTGSDGYTF.